The TCR beta chain described here comes from a study of shared T cell receptors in the human thymus. Data came from immunoSEQ multiplex PCR; TCRdb stores just in-frame clones and leaves some out. The repertoire holds about 710,000 clones, with approximately 89% as singletons. Germline assignment: CDR1 SGHAT and CDR2 FQNNGV. J was trimmed by 6 bases and V by 5 bases; bases with no gene match: 14. This CDR3 has 16 residues. These data were also filed under a second study, of human thymus T cells. In that study: Donors consisted of healthy Finnish infants (having corrective surgery for congenital heart defects). Thymus specimens were resections from corrective heart surgery. V and J gene usage appeared biased in thymic and blood repertoires. Thymic repertoires of unrelated individuals were reported in related research to overlap highly.

V is TRBV11-2 and J is TRBJ1-2, with 8 bases aligning to TRBD1. This clonotype originated in a boy younger than two with a congenital heart defect. The sample taken for sequencing was thymocytes. CDR3 sequence: CASSEGGRGRFDGYTF. In DNA, the CDR3 is TGTGCCAGCAGCGAAGGCGGCAGGGGGCGATTCGATGGCTACACCTTC.